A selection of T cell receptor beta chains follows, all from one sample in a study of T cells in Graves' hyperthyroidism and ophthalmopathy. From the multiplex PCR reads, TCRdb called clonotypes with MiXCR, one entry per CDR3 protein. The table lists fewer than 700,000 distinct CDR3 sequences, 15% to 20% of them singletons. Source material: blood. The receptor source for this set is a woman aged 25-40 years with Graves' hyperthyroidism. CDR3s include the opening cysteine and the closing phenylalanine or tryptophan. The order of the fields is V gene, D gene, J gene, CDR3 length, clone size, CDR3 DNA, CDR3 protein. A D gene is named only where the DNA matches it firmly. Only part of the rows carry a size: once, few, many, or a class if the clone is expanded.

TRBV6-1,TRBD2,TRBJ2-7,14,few,TGTGCCAGCAGCCGCCGGGACCCCGGGGGGGAGCAGTACTTC,CASSRRDPGGEQYF
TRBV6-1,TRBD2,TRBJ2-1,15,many,TGTGCCAGCCAACGCACTGGCGGGAGGGTGGTTGAGCAGTTCTTC,CASQRTGGRVVEQFF
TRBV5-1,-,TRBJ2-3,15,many,TGCGCCAGCAGCTTGGCTGGCAGGGTCAGCGATACGCAGTATTTT,CASSLAGRVSDTQYF
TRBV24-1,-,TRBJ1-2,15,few,TGTGCCACCAGTGATGCAGGACCCCGCAACTATGGCTACACCTTC,CATSDAGPRNYGYTF
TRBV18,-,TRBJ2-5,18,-,TGTGCCAGCTCCCCACTACCAACAATGAGAAGTGGGCAAGAGACCCAGTACTTC,CASSPLPTMRSGQETQYF
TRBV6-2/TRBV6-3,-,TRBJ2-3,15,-,TGTGCCAGCAGCCGCTTTCCGGGACAACAAGATACGCAGTATTTT,CASSRFPGQQDTQYF
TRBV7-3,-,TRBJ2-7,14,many,TGTGCCAGCAGCCTGTATGGAGACAGATACGAGCAGTACTTC,CASSLYGDRYEQYF
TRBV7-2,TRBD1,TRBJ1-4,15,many,TGTGCCAGCAGCACTAGACAGGGGGCAGGTGAAAAACTGTTTTTT,CASSTRQGAGEKLFF
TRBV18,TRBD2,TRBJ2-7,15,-,TGTGCCAGCTCGCCTAGCGGCGCTGAGGGATACGAGCAGTACTTC,CASSPSGAEGYEQYF
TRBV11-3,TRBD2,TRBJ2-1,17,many,TGTGCCAGCAGCTCCGGACTAGCGGGAGGGCCGTGGAATGAGCAGTTCTTC,CASSSGLAGGPWNEQFF
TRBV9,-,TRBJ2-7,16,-,TGTGCCAGCAGCGGCCAAGCTGGTACCTCCCTCTACGAGCAGTACTTC,CASSGQAGTSLYEQYF
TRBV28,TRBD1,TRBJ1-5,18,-,TGTGCCAGCAGTTTTAAGTTGGTCGGACAGGCCCCTCGTGTGACCCAGCATTTT,CASSFKLVGQAPRVTQHF
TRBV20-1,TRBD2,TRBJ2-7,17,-,TGCAGTGCTAGAAGCGGGAGGGCACTAACCTTCTCCTACGAGCAGTACTTC,CSARSGRALTFSYEQYF
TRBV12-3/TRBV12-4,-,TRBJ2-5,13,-,TGTGCCAGCAGTTTCGAGCAGCTAGCTACGCGGGACTTC,CASSFEQLATRDF
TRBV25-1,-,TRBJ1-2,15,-,TGTGCCAGCAGTGCGAGGGACGCCCTGGTCTATGGCTACACCTTC,CASSARDALVYGYTF
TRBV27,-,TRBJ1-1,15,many,TGTGCCAGCACTTTTATGGGAGGAGGTGGCGGGGAAGCTTTCTTT,CASTFMGGGGGEAFF
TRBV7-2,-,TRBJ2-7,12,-,TGTGCCAGCAGCTTATTCGCTTGGGAGCAGTACTTC,CASSLFAWEQYF
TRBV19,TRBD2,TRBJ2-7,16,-,TGTGCCAGTAGTTGGAAACTAGCGGGAGGGTCCTACGAGCAGTACTTC,CASSWKLAGGSYEQYF
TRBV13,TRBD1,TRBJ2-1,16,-,TGTGCCAGCAGCGGAAGGACAGGGGAGGCCTACAATGAGCAGTTCTTC,CASSGRTGEAYNEQFF
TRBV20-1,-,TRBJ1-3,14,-,TGCAGTGCTAGCCAGGGACTTTCTGGAAACACCATATATTTT,CSASQGLSGNTIYF
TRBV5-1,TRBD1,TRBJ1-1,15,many,TGTGCCAGCAGTGGGGGACAGGGGGTGAACACTGAAGCTTTCTTT,CASSGGQGVNTEAFF
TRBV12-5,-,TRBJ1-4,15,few,TGTGCTAGTGGTTTAGGGGACACGAGAGGGGAAAAACTGTTTTTT,CASGLGDTRGEKLFF
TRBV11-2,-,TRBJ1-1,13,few,TGTGCCAGCAGCACGGGGCAGGGGCCTGAAGCTTTCTTT,CASSTGQGPEAFF
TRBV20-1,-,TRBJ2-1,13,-,TGCAGTGCTAGAGATATTGACGGCAATGAGCAGTTCTTC,CSARDIDGNEQFF
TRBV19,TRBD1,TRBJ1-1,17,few,TGTGCCAGTAGCCACCAGGTGGTACAGGGGGTAGACACTGAAGCTTTCTTT,CASSHQVVQGVDTEAFF
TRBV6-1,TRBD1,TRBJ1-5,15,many,TGTGCCAGCAGTGGGGGACAGGGGAGTAATCAGCCCCAGCATTTT,CASSGGQGSNQPQHF
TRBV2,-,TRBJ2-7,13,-,TGTGCCAGCAGCGGGACACCTTCCTACGAGCAGTACTTC,CASSGTPSYEQYF
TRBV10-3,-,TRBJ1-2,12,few,TGTGCCATCAGTGCAGACAGGAATGGCTACACCTTC,CAISADRNGYTF
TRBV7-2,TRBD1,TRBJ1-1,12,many,TGTGCCAGCAGCTCGGACAGGGGGCGGGCTTTCTTT,CASSSDRGRAFF
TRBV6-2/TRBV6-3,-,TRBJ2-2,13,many,TGTGCCAGCAGTTACTCGAGGACAGGGGAGCTGTTTTTT,CASSYSRTGELFF
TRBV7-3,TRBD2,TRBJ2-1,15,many,TGTGCCAGCAGCCCCGTGGGGGGGACTAGCGATGAGCAGTTCTTC,CASSPVGGTSDEQFF
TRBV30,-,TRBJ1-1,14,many,TGTGCCTGGATGTCGGACAGAGAAAACACTGAAGCTTTCTTT,CAWMSDRENTEAFF
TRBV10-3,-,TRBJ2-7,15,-,TGTGCCATCAGTCTAAACCGGGACACCGACTACGAGCAGTACTTC,CAISLNRDTDYEQYF
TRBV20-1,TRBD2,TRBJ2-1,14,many,TGCAGTGGTCTATTAGCGGGAGGGATGAATGAGCAGTTCTTC,CSGLLAGGMNEQFF
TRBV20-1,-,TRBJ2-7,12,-,TGCAGTGCTAGAGATGCGGGGAGCGAGCGGTACTTC,CSARDAGSERYF
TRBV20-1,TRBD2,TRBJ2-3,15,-,TGCAGTGCCCCTTTTAGCGGGACTTTCACAGATACGCAGTATTTT,CSAPFSGTFTDTQYF
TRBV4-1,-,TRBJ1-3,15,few,TGCGCCAGCAGCCAAACGGACAGCCTCAGAAGCACCATATATTTT,CASSQTDSLRSTIYF
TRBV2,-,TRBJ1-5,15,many,TGTGCCAGCAGTGTCAACGTAATGGGGAATCAGCCCCAGCATTTT,CASSVNVMGNQPQHF
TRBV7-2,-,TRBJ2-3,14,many,TGTGCCAGCAGCTTCCGCGGTAACACAGATACGCAGTATTTT,CASSFRGNTDTQYF
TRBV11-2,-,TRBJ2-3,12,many,TGTGCCAGCAGCCCCCTAAGGGATACGCAGTATTTT,CASSPLRDTQYF